This is a list of T cell receptor beta chains from one sample in a study of T cell responses to AZD1222 COVID-19 vaccine. TCRdb's copy holds only in-frame clones and misses some; the assay was immunoSEQ multiplex PCR. The table has more than 90,000 clones, around 88% seen once; the top ten hold roughly 7.1%. The sequenced sample was peripheral blood, obtained 28 days after the second AZD1222 dose. The receptors come from an adult who received the AZD1222 COVID-19 vaccine. Both conserved end residues are part of each CDR3. The D gene is left open where the match is weak. The size field is filled for only some rows; it gives once, few, many or a size class.

CDR3 DNA | CDR3 protein | J gene | D gene | clone size | CDR3 length | V gene
TGTGCCACCAGTGATTTCACAGGAGATACGCAGTATTTT | CATSDFTGDTQYF | TRBJ2-3 | . | . | 13 | TRBV24-1
TGCGCCAGCAGCCGCCACTACGTGACCCAAGGGACCTTCTACGAGCAGTACTTC | CASSRHYVTQGTFYEQYF | TRBJ2-7 | . | . | 18 | TRBV5-1
TGTGCCAGCAGCTTGGCCGCGGCAGGGCGGGAGACCCAGTACTTC | CASSLAAAGRETQYF | TRBJ2-5 | . | . | 15 | TRBV5-6
TGCGCCAGCAGTCAACGAACAGGGAGGAGAAGTGAGCAGTTCTTC | CASSQRTGRRSEQFF | TRBJ2-1 | . | . | 15 | TRBV23-1
TGTGCCAGCAGCTTAGAGATTTTGGGGGATCTAAACTATGGCTACACCTTC | CASSLEILGDLNYGYTF | TRBJ1-2 | . | . | 17 | TRBV11-3
TGTGCCAGCAGTTACGCGGGACAGTACTACGAGCAGTACTTC | CASSYAGQYYEQYF | TRBJ2-7 | . | . | 14 | TRBV6-5
TGTGCCAGTACTCCATATCGCCGGGAGTTCACAGATACGCAGTATTTT | CASTPYRREFTDTQYF | TRBJ2-3 | . | . | 16 | TRBV19
TGTGCCAGCAGTTTAAGGAGGAATAGCAATCAGCCCCAGCATTTT | CASSLRRNSNQPQHF | TRBJ1-5 | . | . | 15 | TRBV28
TGTGCCAGCAGCCACCTAGCGGGGGGCCGGTACAATGAGCAGTTCTTC | CASSHLAGGRYNEQFF | TRBJ2-1 | TRBD2 | once | 16 | TRBV3-1/TRBV3-2
TGTGCCATCAGTGAGGGCAGAAGCACAGATACGCAGTATTTT | CAISEGRSTDTQYF | TRBJ2-3 | . | . | 14 | TRBV10-3
TGTGCCAGCTCAGTTGGGACAGGGGGTGTCGACGAGCAGTACTTC | CASSVGTGGVDEQYF | TRBJ2-7 | TRBD1 | . | 15 | TRBV18
TGTGCCAGCAGCTTAGCCGGGACAGGGGAGACTGCTTTCTTT | CASSLAGTGETAFF | TRBJ1-1 | TRBD1 | . | 14 | TRBV7-2
TGTGCCAGCAGTTACCAGGCTGAATACACTGAAGCTTTCTTT | CASSYQAEYTEAFF | TRBJ1-1 | . | . | 14 | TRBV6-5
TGCGCCAGCAGCTTGCAAGGGACAGATACGCAGTATTTT | CASSLQGTDTQYF | TRBJ2-3 | . | . | 13 | TRBV5-1
TGCGCCAGCAGTGAGTCGGGGGGCCCCTACGAGCAGTACTTC | CASSESGGPYEQYF | TRBJ2-7 | . | . | 14 | TRBV10-1
TGTGCCAGCTCACCCCTTCCCAGGACAGGGAAGGGATATGGCTACACCTTC | CASSPLPRTGKGYGYTF | TRBJ1-2 | TRBD1 | . | 17 | TRBV18
TGTGCCACCAGCAGAGATTCAGGGTTTCAGCCCCAGCATTTT | CATSRDSGFQPQHF | TRBJ1-5 | . | . | 14 | TRBV15
TGTGCCAGCAGCCCTTTTGCAGGGGGCACTGAAGCTTTCTTT | CASSPFAGGTEAFF | TRBJ1-1 | TRBD1 | few | 14 | TRBV7-2
TGTGCCAGCAGTGACCGACGGACCGAATACGAGCAGTACTTC | CASSDRRTEYEQYF | TRBJ2-7 | . | . | 14 | TRBV6-4
TGTGCCAGCAGAGAAAGGGGTCGGTACGAGCAGTACTTC | CASRERGRYEQYF | TRBJ2-7 | . | . | 13 | TRBV2
TGCGCCAGCACCTCTGGGCAGGTACAAGAGACCCAGTACTTC | CASTSGQVQETQYF | TRBJ2-5 | . | . | 14 | TRBV5-1
TGTGCCAGCAGTTTGGGCGGCCAGGAGACCCAGTACTTC | CASSLGGQETQYF | TRBJ2-5 | . | . | 13 | TRBV12-3/TRBV12-4
TGTGCCAGTACTAAAGGGGTGGCTCAGCCCCAGCATTTT | CASTKGVAQPQHF | TRBJ1-5 | . | . | 13 | TRBV19
TGTGCCAGGAGTGGCGCCAAAAACATTCAGTACTTC | CARSGAKNIQYF | TRBJ2-4 | . | . | 12 | TRBV28
TGTGCCATCAGTGAGAGGACAGATTATTCACCCCTCCACTTT | CAISERTDYSPLHF | TRBJ1-6 | . | few | 14 | TRBV10-3
TGTGCCAGTAGCCGCGGGGACAATGAGCAGTTCTTC | CASSRGDNEQFF | TRBJ2-1 | . | . | 12 | TRBV19
TGTGCCAGCAGCCAAGAGGTTCAGGGGACAGGGCAGTACTTC | CASSQEVQGTGQYF | TRBJ2-7 | TRBD1 | once | 14 | TRBV3-1/TRBV3-2
TGTGCCAGCTCGTGGAGGCCCTACGAGCAGTACTTC | CASSWRPYEQYF | TRBJ2-7 | . | . | 12 | TRBV6-5
TGTGCCAGCAGTTTATTAGGGAGGGTGGTAGATACGCAGTATTTT | CASSLLGRVVDTQYF | TRBJ2-3 | TRBD2 | . | 15 | TRBV27
TGTGCCAGTACCGAGACAGGGCCCTACAATGAGCAGTTCTTC | CASTETGPYNEQFF | TRBJ2-1 | TRBD1 | once | 14 | TRBV19
TGTGCCAGCAGCTCCACCTACGGGACAGGGATTTACGAGCAGTACTTC | CASSSTYGTGIYEQYF | TRBJ2-7 | TRBD1 | . | 16 | TRBV7-2
TGTGCCAGCAGTGTTGGCAGGGGTACCTATGGCTACACCTTC | CASSVGRGTYGYTF | TRBJ1-2 | . | . | 14 | TRBV2
TGTGCCAGCAGCCTCTACGGTCGGGGGGGAGAGGGCTACACCTTC | CASSLYGRGGEGYTF | TRBJ1-2 | . | few | 15 | TRBV11-3
TGTGCCAGCAGCCCCTCCCTAGCGGGGGCCTACGAGCAGTACTTC | CASSPSLAGAYEQYF | TRBJ2-7 | TRBD2 | . | 15 | TRBV7-2